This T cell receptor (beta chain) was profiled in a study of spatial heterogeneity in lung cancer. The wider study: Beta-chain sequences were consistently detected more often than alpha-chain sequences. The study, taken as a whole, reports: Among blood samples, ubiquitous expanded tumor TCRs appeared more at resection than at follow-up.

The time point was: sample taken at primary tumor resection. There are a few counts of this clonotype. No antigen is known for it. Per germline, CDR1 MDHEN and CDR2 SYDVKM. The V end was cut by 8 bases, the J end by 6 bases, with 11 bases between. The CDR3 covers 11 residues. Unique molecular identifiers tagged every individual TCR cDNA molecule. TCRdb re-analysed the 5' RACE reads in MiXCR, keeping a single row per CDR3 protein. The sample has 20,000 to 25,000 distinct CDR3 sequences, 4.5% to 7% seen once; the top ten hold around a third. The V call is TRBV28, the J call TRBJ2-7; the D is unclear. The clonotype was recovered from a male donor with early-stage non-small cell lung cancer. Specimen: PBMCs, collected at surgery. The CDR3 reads CASSPRSEQYF. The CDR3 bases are TGTGCCAGCTCCCCCCGTTCCGAGCAGTACTTC.